This T cell receptor beta chain was recorded in a study of graft-versus-host responses after intestinal transplantation. Note on this clone: As yet, its antigen is unknown.

The CDR3 spans 17 residues. CDR1 SGHDN and CDR2 FVKESK come from the germline V gene. Trimming stripped 0 bases from V and 2 bases from J, with 13 bases between. The assay was immunoSEQ multiplex PCR, and TCRdb's table has in-frame clones only and misses some. The table has about 39,000 clones, over 90% seen once; the top ten hold approximately 20%. The material was unstimulated CD8+ T cells sorted from spleen or lymph node cells, obtained before transplant. The chain combines TRBV14 with TRBJ1-4; D might be TRBD1 (5 bases). The source of this sequence is a human donor who was the organ donor for an intestinal transplant. DNA of the CDR3: TGTGCCAGCAGCCAAGAGCCGATCAGGGTCACTAATGAAAAACTGTTTTTT. The encoded protein is CASSQEPIRVTNEKLFF.